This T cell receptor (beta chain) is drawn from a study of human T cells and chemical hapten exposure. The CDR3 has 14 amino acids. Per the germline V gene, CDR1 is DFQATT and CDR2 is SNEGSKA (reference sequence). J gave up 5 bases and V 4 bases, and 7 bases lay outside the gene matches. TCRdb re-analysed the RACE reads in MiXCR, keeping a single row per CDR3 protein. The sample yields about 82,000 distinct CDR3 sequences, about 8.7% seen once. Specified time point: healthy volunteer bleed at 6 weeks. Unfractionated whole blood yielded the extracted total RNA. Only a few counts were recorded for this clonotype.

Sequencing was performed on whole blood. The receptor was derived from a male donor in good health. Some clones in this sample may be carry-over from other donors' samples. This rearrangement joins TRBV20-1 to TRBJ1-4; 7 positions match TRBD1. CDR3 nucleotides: TGCAGTGCTACCGCGGACAGGTGGAATGAAAAACTGTTTTTT. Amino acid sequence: CSATADRWNEKLFF.